The sequence of this TCR beta chain was determined in a study of cytomegalovirus exposure and HLA in healthy donors. Study-wide findings and caveats: Cytomegalovirus-associated status was assigned to 164 TCR beta chains. According to a later analysis, TCR clusters from the first cohort tended to co-occur in the roughly 120 validation repertoires.

Points on this clone: The antigen remains undetermined.

V dropped 0 bases and J dropped 12 bases, with 13 bases sitting between them. This CDR3 is built from 13 residues. Germline V gene data show CDR1 as SGDLS and CDR2 as YYNGEE. Generated by immunoSEQ multiplex PCR, the TCRdb table keeps only in-frame clones and is missing some. Of under 80,000 clones listed, approximately 94% were seen once; the top ten hold 2.5% to 3.5%. Separate from the 666-subject first cohort, the roughly 110-subject validation cohort was the one that the donors belonged to. This sequence originates from a woman aged 18-29 years in good health and CMV-seropositive. Sequenced input: PBMCs. The V gene is TRBV9, the J gene TRBJ2-4; no firm D call. The CDR3 sequence: CASSVDSFSSQYF. The CDR3 nucleotides are TGTGCCAGCAGCGTAGATTCGTTTTCGAGTCAGTACTTC. The whole variable domain, filled in from reference TRBV9 and TRBJ2-4, reads DSGVTQTPKHLITATGQRVTLRCSPRSGDLSVYWYQQSLDQGLQFLIQYYNGEERAKGNILERFSAQQFPDLHSELNLSSLELGDSALYFCASSVDSFSSQYFGAGTRLSVL.